The present entry profiles one T cell receptor (beta chain) with its context. This clonotype occurred a few times. No cognate antigen has been identified for it. Per-base qualities were not stored, and no clone one base away is much larger. A case-control design nested within a healthcare worker cohort in London, UK, was used, with weekly nasopharyngeal swab PCR tests and blood sampling performed. Healthcare workers were recruited between 23 and 31 March 2020, during the week of the UK lockdown, and were followed weekly for up to about 15 weeks. Reading from cysteine to phenylalanine, the CDR3 counts 14 amino acids. Only CDR3 DNA remains: 42 bases, in frame from the first base. CDR1 and CDR2 are drawn from the germline V gene: SQVTM, ANQGSEA. Clipping removes 2 bases from V and 7 bases from J, with 6 as the unmatched junction base count. The data originate from a study of early T cells in non-severe SARS-CoV-2 infection (dated by TCRdb to the early 2020s). Turning to the overall study: Bulk RNA from unsorted whole blood was used for TCR sequencing, so alpha and beta chains could not be paired. The paper as a whole reports these results and caveats: Matching against VDJdb was skewed toward anti-spike CD8 responses, likely underestimated virus-specific expansions, and missed private and CD4 specificities.

Library preparation used 5' RACE. These reads were obtained on a NextSeq 500. To correct for sequencing error and PCR bias, the TCR library protocol tagged individual cDNA molecules with unique molecular identifiers. Both TCR alpha and beta chains were sequenced, and tight co-correlation was observed between alpha and beta sequence abundances in each sample. In the original analysis: V gene, J gene and CDR3 annotation of TCR sequences was performed with Decombinator V4. TCRs were defined as expanded if a significant change between any two time points was detected under a Poisson model with p below 0.0001. TCR abundances were normalised to the total number of TCRs sequenced per sample and were expressed as counts per million. MAIT TCRs were defined by TRAV1-2 paired with TRAJ12, TRAJ20 or TRAJ33, and iNKT TCRs by TRAV10 paired with TRAJ18. A search of VDJdb, accessed on 1 November 2021, was run for TCRs annotated to CMV, EBV and SARS-CoV-2, with TCRs annotated for multiple antigens excluded. The public sequencing data were trimmed at Q25 with fastp and processed into clonotypes with MiXCR by TCRdb, which kept only in-frame beta chains. Entries are consolidated by CDR3 protein sequence, retaining the most common genes and DNA. The authors' filters were not applied to this entry. The sample contains more than 85,000 distinct CDR3 sequences, roughly 15% of them found a single time. Around 1.3% of the sample is taken by the ten largest.

The TCR was taken from an adult who was a healthcare worker with PCR-confirmed SARS-CoV-2 infection or an uninfected control (not recorded which). The rearrangement joined TRBV29-1 to TRBJ2-5; 11 middle bases align to TRBD1. The specimen sequenced was whole blood. The CDR3: CSVEKGQGVLTQYF. The DNA sequence is as follows: TGCAGCGTTGAAAAGGGACAGGGGGTTTTGACCCAGTACTTC.